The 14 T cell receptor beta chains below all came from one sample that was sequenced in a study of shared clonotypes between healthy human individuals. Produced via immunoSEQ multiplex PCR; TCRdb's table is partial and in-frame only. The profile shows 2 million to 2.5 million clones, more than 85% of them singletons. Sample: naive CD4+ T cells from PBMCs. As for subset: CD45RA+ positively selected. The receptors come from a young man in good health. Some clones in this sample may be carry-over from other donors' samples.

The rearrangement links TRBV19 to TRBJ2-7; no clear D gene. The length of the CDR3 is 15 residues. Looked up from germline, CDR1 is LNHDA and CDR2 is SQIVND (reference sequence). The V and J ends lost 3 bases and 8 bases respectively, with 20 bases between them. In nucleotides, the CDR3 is TGTGCCAGTAGTATTCTGGATCGCCCCAACGGTCAGCAGTACTTC. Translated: CASSILDRPNGQQYF.

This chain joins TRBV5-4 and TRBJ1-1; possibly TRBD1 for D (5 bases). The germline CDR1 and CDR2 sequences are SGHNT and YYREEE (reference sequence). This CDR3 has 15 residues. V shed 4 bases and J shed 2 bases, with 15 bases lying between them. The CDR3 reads CASSPPGQGNTEAFF. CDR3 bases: TGTGCCAGCAGCCCGCCCGGGCAGGGAAACACTGAAGCTTTCTTT.

The CDR3 here is CASRGNGVQGNEQFF. The CDR3 DNA follows: TGTGCCAGCAGGGGGAACGGGGTACAAGGCAATGAGCAGTTCTTC. The J gene is TRBJ2-1, the V gene TRBV2; D possibly corresponds to TRBD2 (5 bases). V was shortened by 6 bases and J by 6 bases, with 18 bases between the two germline ends. Germline values: CDR1 SNHLY, CDR2 FYNNEI. The CDR3 is 15 residues long.

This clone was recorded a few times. CDR3 residues: CSGGVEAFF. CDR3 in DNA: TGCAGTGGGGGGGTTGAAGCTTTCTTT. This sequence joins TRBV20-1 and TRBJ1-1; weak D call: TRBD1 (5 bases). Germline V CDR1 and CDR2: DFQATT, SNEGSKA (reference sequence). The CDR3 is made up of 9 amino acids. Trimming stripped 7 bases from V and 7 bases from J, with 7 bases between.

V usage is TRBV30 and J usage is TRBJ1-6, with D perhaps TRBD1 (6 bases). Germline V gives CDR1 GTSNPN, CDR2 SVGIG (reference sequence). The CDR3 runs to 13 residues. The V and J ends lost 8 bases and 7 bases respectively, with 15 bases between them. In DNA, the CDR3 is TGTGCCGGAGCAGGGGTTTTCAATTCACCCCTCCACTTT. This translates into CAGAGVFNSPLHF.

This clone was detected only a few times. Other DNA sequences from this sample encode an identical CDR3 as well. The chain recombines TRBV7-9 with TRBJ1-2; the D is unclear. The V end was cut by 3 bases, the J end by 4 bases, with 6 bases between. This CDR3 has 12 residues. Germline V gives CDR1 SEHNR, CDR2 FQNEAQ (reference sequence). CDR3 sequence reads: CASSLDGYGYTF. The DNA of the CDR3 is TGTGCCAGCAGCTTGGACGGCTATGGCTACACCTTC.

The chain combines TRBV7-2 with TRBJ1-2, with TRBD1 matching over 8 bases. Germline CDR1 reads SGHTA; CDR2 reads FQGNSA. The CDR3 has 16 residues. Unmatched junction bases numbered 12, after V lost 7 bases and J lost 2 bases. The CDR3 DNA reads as TGTGCCAGCACCATAGGCAGGGGGCGCATAAACTATGGCTACACCTTC. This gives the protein CASTIGRGRINYGYTF.

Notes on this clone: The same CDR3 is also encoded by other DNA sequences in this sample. Here the CDR3 reads CASSSTGNEQYF. In nucleotides, the CDR3 is TGTGCCAGCAGCTCGACAGGGAACGAGCAGTACTTC. The rearrangement links TRBV11-2 to TRBJ2-7, with 7 bases that match TRBD1. V lost 4 bases, J lost 5 bases, and 2 bases stayed unmatched. Germline loops: CDR1 SGHAT, CDR2 FQNNGV. The CDR3 length is 12 residues.

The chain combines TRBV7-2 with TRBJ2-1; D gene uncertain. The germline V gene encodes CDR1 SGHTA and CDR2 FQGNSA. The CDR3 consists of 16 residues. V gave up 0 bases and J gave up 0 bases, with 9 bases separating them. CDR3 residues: CASSLALSSSYNEQFF. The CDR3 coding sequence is TGTGCCAGCAGCTTAGCACTCTCGAGCTCCTACAATGAGCAGTTCTTC. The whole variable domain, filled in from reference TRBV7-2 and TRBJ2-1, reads GAGVSQSPSNKVTEKGKDVELRCDPISGHTALYWYRQSLGQGLEFLIYFQGNSAPDKSGLPSDRFSAERTGGSVSTLTIQRTQQEDSAVYLCASSLALSSSYNEQFFGPGTRLTVL.

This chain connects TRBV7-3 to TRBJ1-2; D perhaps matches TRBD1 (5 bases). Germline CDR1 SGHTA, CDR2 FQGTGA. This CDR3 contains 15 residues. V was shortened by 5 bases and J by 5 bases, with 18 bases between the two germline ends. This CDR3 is CASSPTREGEYGYTF. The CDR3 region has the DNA TGTGCCAGCAGCCCCACCCGGGAAGGGGAATATGGCTACACCTTC.

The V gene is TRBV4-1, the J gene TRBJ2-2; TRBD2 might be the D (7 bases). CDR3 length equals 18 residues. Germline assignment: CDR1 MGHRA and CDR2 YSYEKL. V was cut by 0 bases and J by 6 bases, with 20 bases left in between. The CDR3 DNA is TGCGCCAGCAGCCAAGATAGGGGGGGAGCCCGCGTCGCCGGGGAGCTGTTTTTT. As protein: CASSQDRGGARVAGELFF.

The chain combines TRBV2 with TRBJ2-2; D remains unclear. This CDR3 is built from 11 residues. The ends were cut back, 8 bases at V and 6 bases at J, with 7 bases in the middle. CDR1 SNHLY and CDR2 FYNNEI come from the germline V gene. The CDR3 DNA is TGTGCCAGCCAATACGCCGGGGAGCTGTTTTTT. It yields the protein CASQYAGELFF.

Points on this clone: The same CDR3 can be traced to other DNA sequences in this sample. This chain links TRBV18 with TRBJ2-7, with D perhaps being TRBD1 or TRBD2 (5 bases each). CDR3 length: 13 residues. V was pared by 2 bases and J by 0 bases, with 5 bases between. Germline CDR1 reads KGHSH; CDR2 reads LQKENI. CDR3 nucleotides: TGTGCCAGCTCACCAGGGACCTCCTACGAGCAGTACTTC. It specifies CASSPGTSYEQYF.

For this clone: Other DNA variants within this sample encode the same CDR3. CDR3 bases: TGTGCCAGCAGCTCCGGACAGGGAGAGACCCAGTACTTC. Its protein product is CASSSGQGETQYF. The chain carries TRBV5-4 and TRBJ2-5; TRBD1 agrees at 8 bases. Per germline, CDR1 SGHNT and CDR2 YYREEE (reference sequence). Trimming at V came to 3 bases and at J to 4 bases, leaving 2 bases not matched to a gene. The CDR3 loop spans 13 amino acids.